Shown below are 6 T cell receptor beta chains from a single sample sequenced in a study of control samples from healthy donors and cancer patients. Clones were sequenced by immunoSEQ multiplex PCR, and TCRdb holds only the in-frame ones, with some missing. The profile shows about 150,000 clones, approximately 94% of them singletons. The source material was blood. The receptors originated from a man aged 18 to 30 in good health.

This clone turned up a few times. This chain connects TRBV19 to TRBJ2-2; tentative D call: TRBD2 (5 bases). This CDR3 is 13 amino acids long. Per germline, CDR1 LNHDA and CDR2 SQIVND (reference sequence). V was pared by 3 bases and J by 5 bases, with 7 bases between. The CDR3 loop reads CASSMGVTGELFF. CDR3 DNA sequence: TGTGCCAGTAGTATGGGAGTGACCGGGGAGCTGTTTTTT.

J is TRBJ1-3 and V is TRBV4-1; D ambiguous. CDR3 length: 13 residues. Trimming took off 1 base at V and 2 bases at J, with 3 bases between the two ends. Germline CDR1 is MGHRA and CDR2 is YSYEKL. The CDR3 spells CASSQVAGNTIYF. For the CDR3, the DNA is TGCGCCAGCAGCCAAGTAGCTGGAAACACCATATATTTT.

The V gene is TRBV6-5, the J gene TRBJ1-5; D is perhaps TRBD1 (6 bases). The CDR3 is 16 amino acids. Deletions cut 4 bases from V and 0 bases from J, with 13 bases between. CDR1 is MNHEY and CDR2 is SVGAGI in the germline V gene. Here the CDR3 reads CASSSGAGTSNQPQHF. CDR3 nucleotides: TGTGCCAGCAGTTCGGGGGCAGGGACTAGCAATCAGCCCCAGCATTTT.

The chain uses TRBV25-1 and TRBJ2-4; D gene uncertain. Germline V gene data show CDR1 as MGHDK and CDR2 as SYGVNS. This CDR3 has 13 amino acids. Trimming took 2 bases from V and 1 from J, leaving 3 bases between them. The chain's CDR3 is CASSEPAKNIQYF. CDR3 nucleotides: TGTGCCAGCAGTGAACCGGCCAAAAACATTCAGTACTTC. Full variable domain (remainder filled in from reference TRBV25-1 and TRBJ2-4): EADIYQTPRYLVIGTGKKITLECSQTMGHDKMYWYQQDPGMELHLIHYSYGVNSTEKGDLSSESTVSRIRTEHFPLTLESARPSHTSQYLCASSEPAKNIQYFGAGTRLSVL.

This clone appeared once. V is TRBV5-5 and J is TRBJ1-2, with no clear D. The CDR3 sequence is 13 residues long. The germline V and J ends were trimmed by 6 bases and 2 bases, with 11 bases remaining between them. The V gene's germline CDR1 is SGHKS and CDR2 YYEKEE (reference sequence). The CDR3 bases are TGTGCCAGCAACCTGGAGAGCAACTATGGCTACACCTTC. This gives the protein CASNLESNYGYTF.

This chain joins TRBV5-8 and TRBJ2-2; possibly TRBD1 or TRBD2 for D (6 bases each). From germline, CDR1 is SGHTS and CDR2 YDEGEE. This CDR3 comprises 17 residues. With 0 bases removed from V and 4 bases from J, the gap between germline ends came to 16 bases. CDR3 bases: TGTGCCAGCAGCTTGGAGTACGGGGGCGCGTTCACCGGGGAGCTGTTTTTT. It specifies CASSLEYGGAFTGELFF. The variable domain in full, completed from reference TRBV5-8 and TRBJ2-2, reads EAGVTQSPTHLIKTRGQQATLRCSPISGHTSVYWYQQALGLGLQFLLWYDEGEERNRGNFPPRFSGRQFPNYSSELNVNALELEDSALYLCASSLEYGGAFTGELFFGEGSRLTVL.